This TCR beta chain was sequenced in a study of T cell repertoires in cytomegalovirus infection. Overall study context: The authors used CMV epitopes that were HLA-C-restricted (recently identified) and HLA-B-restricted (well studied). Findings and caveats of the study: Predominance within the ex vivo response was attributable to HLA-C-restricted CMV-specific TCR beta clonotypes. Totalled public TCR beta family frequency picked out people who carried CMV plus the relevant HLA.

TCRdb called the reads again in MiXCR, with one record for every CDR3 protein. The sample records about 71,000 distinct CDR3 sequences, roughly 22% being singletons. About this clonotype itself: Its antigen remains unknown.

Deletions cut 6 bases from V and 0 bases from J, with 14 bases between. The CDR3 length is 15 residues. The germline gives CDR1 MNHEY, CDR2 SVGAGI. The clonotype was recovered from a human donor in good health (CMV status not recorded). Some clones in this sample may be carry-over from other donors' samples. Here the sequenced sample was CD8+ T cells from cultured PBMCs, taken from culture after CMV antigen stimulation. The J gene is TRBJ1-2, the V gene TRBV6-5, with D perhaps matching TRBD1 (6 bases). DNA for the CDR3: TGTGCCAGCAGAGGGGGATGGGGGTCTAACTATGGCTACACCTTC. This encodes CASRGGWGSNYGYTF.